The T cell receptor (beta chain) described here comes from a study of Graves' ophthalmopathy and Graves' hyperthyroidism. General observations from the study: Ophthalmopathy progression was predicted by the model at 60% to 71% sensitivity and 72.22% specificity. Most thyroid-expanded clonotypes exceeding 0.001 frequency were also found in blood.

RNA transcripts provided the template for amplifying TCR beta CDR3 regions. The library came from an HTBI-primed first-round RT-PCR and a second-round multiplex PCR. TCRdb re-called the multiplex PCR reads through MiXCR, storing one row per CDR3 protein. The sample yields about 180,000 distinct CDR3 sequences, less than 45% seen once. This clonotype has at least ten counts. Its antigen is as yet unknown. Patients were diagnosed from clinical symptoms, serum thyroxine, TRAb, thyroid ultrasound and orbital computed tomography. This CDR3 has 11 amino acids. The V and J ends lost 8 bases and 3 bases respectively, with 8 bases between them.

Material for sequencing was peripheral blood. The clonotype was recovered from a woman aged 40 to 49 with Graves' ophthalmopathy. The chain employs TRBV12-3 or TRBV12-4 and TRBJ2-7; TRBD2 might be the D (6 bases). As DNA, the CDR3 is TGTGCCAGCGGGCGGGGCTACGAGCAGTACTTC. Its protein product is CASGRGYEQYF.